A selection of T cell receptor beta chains follows, all from one sample in a study of a mutant IDH1 vaccine in newly diagnosed glioma. This table comes from immunoSEQ multiplex PCR, and its TCRdb copy is limited to in-frame clones, with some not included. The sample lists just under 95,000 clones; around 80% were seen once. Sequencing was performed on PBMCs, taken from a glioma patient treated with radiotherapy, temozolomide or both. The receptors here all came from a man aged 35 to 55 with glioma. Each CDR3 is given with its conserved first and last residue. The D gene is left open where the match is weak. Only some rows state a clone size, as once, few, many or a class for expanded clones.

j_call,v_call,d_call,clone_size,cdr3_nt,cdr3_aa
TRBJ1-5,TRBV19,.,.,TGTGCCAGTAGTATAACCGTGGGGGGACGGCCCCTTCTAAATCAGCCCCAGCATTTT,CASSITVGGRPLLNQPQHF
TRBJ1-4,TRBV2,TRBD1,.,TGTGCCAGCATCCCGGACAGGGATAATGAAAAACTGTTTTTT,CASIPDRDNEKLFF
TRBJ2-5,TRBV7-8,.,.,TGTGCCAGCAGCTTAGGGGTACGCGAGACCCAGTACTTC,CASSLGVRETQYF
TRBJ1-2,TRBV10-3,.,.,TGTGCCATCAGTGATGTTGAAGGTGATGGACTTGACACCTTC,CAISDVEGDGLDTF
TRBJ2-1,TRBV9,TRBD2,.,TGTGCCAGCAGCGTAACCCCAGCGGGGTTCAATGAGCAGTTCTTC,CASSVTPAGFNEQFF
TRBJ2-1,TRBV19,.,.,TGTGCCAGTAGTATAGGGATCTTGGCGCCCTACAATGAGCAGTTCTTC,CASSIGILAPYNEQFF
TRBJ1-5,TRBV2,.,.,TGTGCCAGCAGTGCCGGGAGGGGGAACAATCAGCCCCAGCATTTT,CASSAGRGNNQPQHF
TRBJ1-1,TRBV5-8,TRBD1,.,TGTGCCAGCAGAGGGACAGGGGGTCAGACTGAAGCTTTCTTT,CASRGTGGQTEAFF
TRBJ2-7,TRBV7-8,.,.,TGTGCCAGCAGACAACTAGCCTACGAGCAGTACTTC,CASRQLAYEQYF
TRBJ2-3,TRBV2,.,.,TGTGCCAGCAGTGAAACAGGGATAGGCACAGATACGCAGTATTTT,CASSETGIGTDTQYF
TRBJ2-5,TRBV5-1,.,.,TGCGCCAGCAGCCGGACAGGGAGCGGGGGGCTAGAGACCCAGTACTTC,CASSRTGSGGLETQYF
TRBJ2-3,TRBV7-2,TRBD2,.,TGTGCCAGCAGCTCACCAGCGGGAGGGCCGAGAGATACGCAGTATTTT,CASSSPAGGPRDTQYF
TRBJ2-7,TRBV4-1,.,.,TGCGCCAGCAGCCAAGCCACGGGTCCCTACGAGCAGTACTTC,CASSQATGPYEQYF
TRBJ1-2,TRBV7-2,.,.,TGTGCCAGCAGCTTTGGGAGTGGCTATGGCTACACCTTC,CASSFGSGYGYTF
TRBJ1-2,TRBV6-6,.,.,TGTGCCAGCAGTTCCCCCGGCAGCTTCTATGGCTACACCTTC,CASSSPGSFYGYTF
TRBJ1-5,TRBV2,.,.,TGTGCCAGCAATCTTCAGGAACATAGCAATCAGCCCCAGCATTTT,CASNLQEHSNQPQHF
TRBJ1-1,TRBV19,.,.,TGTGCCAGTAGTAATACACCCGACACTGAAGCTTTCTTT,CASSNTPDTEAFF
TRBJ1-2,TRBV7-8,.,.,TGTGCCAGCAGCTTAACTCCTAACTATGGCTACACCTTC,CASSLTPNYGYTF
TRBJ2-3,TRBV4-2,.,.,TGTGCCAGCAGCCAAGGGAGCGGGTACACAGATACGCAGTATTTT,CASSQGSGYTDTQYF
TRBJ2-3,TRBV6-4,.,.,TGTGCCAGCAGTGACACTCACGGGTCTAGCACAGATACGCAGTATTTT,CASSDTHGSSTDTQYF
TRBJ2-3,TRBV12-1,.,.,TGTGCCAGCAGCTATCCACGAGGGGGAGAGGAAGATACGCAGTATTTT,CASSYPRGGEEDTQYF
TRBJ1-5,TRBV19,.,many,TGTGCCAGTAGGGCAGGGAAGGCCAGCAATCAGCCCCAGCATTTT,CASRAGKASNQPQHF
TRBJ2-7,TRBV5-1,.,.,TGCGCCAGCAGCTTGAGGGTGCAGGGCTACGAGCAGTACTTC,CASSLRVQGYEQYF
TRBJ2-7,TRBV7-6,.,.,TGTGCCAGCAGCTTAGGTGTAAGCTCCTACGAGCAGTACTTC,CASSLGVSSYEQYF